These 32 T cell receptor beta chains were sequenced from one sample in a study of radiotherapy plus CTLA-4 blockade in lung cancer. The data were produced by immunoSEQ multiplex PCR, yet TCRdb's version contains in-frame clones alone and is incomplete. The repertoire has 85,000 to 120,000 clones, 70% to 90% of them found once; the top ten carry approximately 2.5%. The specimen comprised peripheral blood, sampled from a patient treated with radiotherapy plus ipilimumab. These TCRs come from a human donor with non-small cell lung cancer that progressed on radiotherapy plus ipilimumab. Some clones in this sample may be carry-over from other donors' samples.

The J gene is TRBJ1-1, the V gene TRBV4-2; D gene uncertain. Per germline, CDR1 LGHNA and CDR2 YNFKEQ. The CDR3 has 13 amino acids. Trimming removed 4 bases at V and 5 bases at J, with 11 bases between. CDR3 protein: CASSPYLGTEAFF. The CDR3 coding sequence is TGTGCCAGCAGCCCGTACTTGGGAACTGAAGCTTTCTTT.

The chain carries TRBV25-1 and TRBJ1-3; D is possibly TRBD1 (6 bases). In germline, CDR1 is MGHDK, CDR2 SYGVNS. V lost 6 bases, J lost 0 bases, and 15 bases lay in between. The CDR3 contains 16 residues. CDR3: CASRDSRGDSGNTIYF. The DNA for the CDR3 is TGTGCCAGCAGGGACAGTAGGGGGGACTCTGGAAACACCATATATTTT.

This chain uses TRBV2 with TRBJ2-3; D is possibly TRBD1 (6 bases). The CDR3 spans 13 residues. V was cut by 5 bases and J by 6 bases, with 12 bases left in between. Germline V gives CDR1 SNHLY, CDR2 FYNNEI. As DNA, the CDR3 is TGTGCCAGCAGTACATACAGGGAGGATACGCAGTATTTT. This encodes CASSTYREDTQYF.

J is TRBJ1-6 and V is TRBV5-4; TRBD1 agrees at 11 bases. This CDR3 contains 16 residues. Germline CDR1 and CDR2: SGHNT and YYREEE (reference sequence). V was clipped by 4 bases and J by 5 bases; unmatched bases: 5. The CDR3 sequence: CASSVPGQGDNSPLHF. The CDR3 DNA sequence: TGTGCCAGCAGCGTGCCGGGACAGGGGGATAATTCACCCCTCCACTTT.

This clone was found a few times. The chain recombines TRBV27 with TRBJ1-2; TRBD1 matches at 7 bases. Germline values: CDR1 MNHEY, CDR2 SMNVEV (reference sequence). The CDR3 length is 13 residues. J was trimmed by 2 bases and V by 5 bases; bases with no gene match: 2. The CDR3 DNA reads TGTGCCAGCAGTCAACAGGGGAACTATGGCTACACCTTC. It codes for CASSQQGNYGYTF.

The genes are TRBV29-1 and TRBJ1-2; D call uncertain. Germline CDR1 SQVTM, CDR2 ANQGSEA. The CDR3 loop spans 11 amino acids. Trimming took 5 bases from V and 1 from J, leaving 5 bases between them. DNA for the CDR3: TGCAGCGTTACTCTTAACTATGGCTACACCTTC. It codes for CSVTLNYGYTF.

This clone was recorded once. This sequence joins TRBV5-1 and TRBJ1-3, with D maybe TRBD1 (5 bases). Germline loops: CDR1 SGHRS, CDR2 YFSETQ. The CDR3 is 14 residues long. V was clipped by 5 bases and J by 3 bases, with 12 bases between them. The DNA of the CDR3 is TGCGCCAGCAGAGGTGGGGGATTTGGAAACACCATATATTTT. This translates into CASRGGGFGNTIYF. Based on the CDR3 plus reference TRBV5-1 and TRBJ1-3, the full variable domain is KAGVTQTPRYLIKTRGQQVTLSCSPISGHRSVSWYQQTPGQGLQFLFEYFSETQRNKGNFPGRFSGRQFSNSRSEMNVSTLELGDSALYLCASRGGGFGNTIYFGEGSWLTVV.

J is TRBJ2-1 and V is TRBV30; TRBD2 aligns across 12 bases. The CDR3 is 14 amino acids. Germline assignment: CDR1 GTSNPN and CDR2 SVGIG (reference sequence). V was pared by 4 bases and J by 6 bases, with 4 bases of the junction left unmatched. This CDR3 reads CAWTGTSGSNEQFF. CDR3 sequence (DNA): TGTGCCTGGACCGGGACTAGCGGGTCCAATGAGCAGTTCTTC.

This sequence joins TRBV4-2 and TRBJ2-3, with 11 bases identical to TRBD2. Trimming at V came to 0 bases and at J to 6 bases, leaving 5 bases not matched to a gene. From germline, CDR1 is LGHNA and CDR2 YNFKEQ. There are 16 residues in the CDR3. DNA of the CDR3: TGTGCCAGCAGCCAAGAACTAGCGGGGGATGTTGATACGCAGTATTTT. It encodes CASSQELAGDVDTQYF.

V usage is TRBV6-1 and J usage is TRBJ1-5; the match to TRBD1 covers 7 bases. The V segment lost 4 bases and the J segment 2 bases; nucleotides outside the gene matches: 8. Germline CDR1 MNHNS, CDR2 SASEGT. This CDR3 comprises 16 residues. As DNA, the CDR3 is TGTGCCAGCAGTGTCCTCACAGGGGTAGGCAATCAGCCCCAGCATTTT. It codes for CASSVLTGVGNQPQHF.

The chain couples TRBV18 to TRBJ1-4; D not resolved. CDR3 length: 16 amino acids. Germline assignment: CDR1 KGHSH and CDR2 LQKENI. Trimming took off 4 bases at V and 0 bases at J, with 12 bases between the two ends. CDR3 nucleotide sequence: TGTGCCAGCTCACTTAACGTCCGTGCAACTAATGAAAAACTGTTTTTT. This translates into CASSLNVRATNEKLFF.

CDR3 sequence reads: CSVEVTGYRGYTF. CDR3 coding DNA: TGCAGCGTTGAAGTAACAGGGTATCGTGGCTACACCTTC. The chain recombines TRBV29-1 with TRBJ1-2, with D possibly matching TRBD1 (6 bases). V lost 1 base to trimming and J lost 7 bases, with 13 bases between them. The CDR3 extends over 13 amino acids. Germline CDR1 and CDR2: SQVTM and ANQGSEA.

The chain joins TRBV12-5 to TRBJ2-7; D perhaps matches TRBD2 (6 bases). CDR3 length: 16 amino acids. The ends were cut back, 4 bases at V and 1 base at J, with 17 bases in the middle. Germline loops: CDR1 LGHNT, CDR2 FRNRAP. CDR3 in amino acids: CASGWARDRGSYEQYF. The DNA of the CDR3 is TGTGCTAGTGGTTGGGCGCGGGACCGAGGATCCTACGAGCAGTACTTC.

The chain carries TRBV5-4 and TRBJ2-3; possibly TRBD2 for D (5 bases). CDR1 and CDR2 from the germline V gene are SGHNT and YYREEE (reference sequence). The V end was cut by 5 bases, the J end by 5 bases, with 12 bases between. This CDR3 comprises 13 residues. The CDR3 coding sequence is TGTGCCAGCAGTTCAGCGGCCGGAGATACGCAGTATTTT. This translates into CASSSAAGDTQYF.

By share, this clone counts as medium-sized. The chain joins TRBV19 to TRBJ1-5; 8 bases agree with TRBD1. Germline values: CDR1 LNHDA, CDR2 SQIVND (reference sequence). The CDR3 has 17 amino acids. The trim removed 4 bases at V and 0 bases at J, leaving 8 bases unmatched. The CDR3 DNA sequence: TGTGCCAGTAGTAACCAGGGGGCCACCTATAGCAATCAGCCCCAGCATTTT. Residues: CASSNQGATYSNQPQHF.

The V gene is TRBV6-4, the J gene TRBJ2-1; unclear D gene. The CDR3 spans 15 residues. The germline V gene encodes CDR1 MRHNA and CDR2 SNTAGT. V dropped 3 bases and J dropped 5 bases, with 14 bases sitting between them. The CDR3, as DNA: TGTGCCAGCAGTGATATGGGCAACGGCAACAATGAGCAGTTCTTC. Amino acids: CASSDMGNGNNEQFF.

CDR3 amino acids: CASSVGTGSILNTQYF. The CDR3 DNA reads TGTGCCAGCAGCGTAGGAACAGGGTCCATACTTAATACGCAGTATTTT. The rearrangement links TRBV9 to TRBJ2-3, with D possibly being TRBD1 (6 bases). Germline V lookup: CDR1 SGDLS, CDR2 YYNGEE. The CDR3 is 16 amino acids. V lost 0 bases and J 7 bases, leaving 18 bases between the germline ends.

V usage is TRBV18 and J usage is TRBJ1-1, with D possibly TRBD1 on 5 matching bases. The CDR3 is 16 amino acids. The V end lost 3 bases, the J end lost 1 base, and 15 bases lay between the germline ends. Germline CDR1 and CDR2: KGHSH and LQKENI. This CDR3 is CASSPFQAGPNTEAFF. The CDR3 DNA follows: TGTGCCAGCTCACCCTTCCAGGCAGGGCCGAACACTGAAGCTTTCTTT.

The chain carries TRBV9 and TRBJ1-2, with D perhaps matching TRBD1 (5 bases). The CDR3 sequence is 14 residues long. V was pared by 0 bases and J by 8 bases, with 14 bases between. The V gene's germline CDR1 is SGDLS and CDR2 YYNGEE. CDR3 sequence (DNA): TGTGCCAGCAGCGTAGATTCCGGGGCTGGGGGCTACACCTTC. The encoded protein is CASSVDSGAGGYTF.

This clone was counted between two and nine times. V gene TRBV4-3 combines with J gene TRBJ1-4, with TRBD1 as a possible D gene (6 bases). V was clipped by 0 bases and J by 7 bases, with 18 bases between them. There are 17 residues in the CDR3. The germline gives CDR1 LGHNA, CDR2 YSLEER. As DNA, the CDR3 is TGCGCCAGCAGCCAAGAAGGAGGGGGGGAGCCTGCTGAAAAACTGTTTTTT. Its translation: CASSQEGGGEPAEKLFF.

The rearrangement joins TRBV28 to TRBJ2-3, with D possibly being TRBD1 or TRBD2 (7 bases each). Germline V gene sequence: CDR1 MDHEN, CDR2 SYDVKM. CDR3 length: 15 amino acids. The V gene lost 10 bases and the J gene lost 1 base, with 18 bases spanning the gap. The CDR3 reads CATLSGGDRTDTQYF. In DNA form, the CDR3 reads TGTGCCACCCTTTCAGGGGGGGATCGCACAGATACGCAGTATTTT.

This sequence joins TRBV28 and TRBJ1-5; 10 bases line up with TRBD1. The V and J ends lost 6 bases and 4 bases, in that order; junction bases with no gene match: 6. CDR1 is MDHEN, CDR2 SYDVKM, per germline. The length of the CDR3 is 15 residues. Here the CDR3 DNA reads TGTGCCAGCAGCCGGACAGGGGGGTTGAATCAGCCCCAGCATTTT. It is translated as CASSRTGGLNQPQHF.

The chain uses TRBV6-1 and TRBJ2-7; D remains unclear. Germline V gene data show CDR1 as MNHNS and CDR2 as SASEGT. The V gene lost 0 bases and the J gene lost 7 bases, with 16 bases spanning the gap. The CDR3 is made up of 15 amino acids. CDR3 in amino acids: CASSEALTGSREQYF. For the CDR3, the DNA is TGTGCCAGCAGTGAAGCCTTGACCGGCTCGAGAGAGCAGTACTTC.

The chain employs TRBV20-1 and TRBJ2-7, with D tentatively TRBD2 (6 bases). The germline gives CDR1 DFQATT, CDR2 SNEGSKA (reference sequence). Between the trimmed V and J ends, which lost 7 bases and 6 bases, there was a span of 13 bases. The CDR3 loop spans 11 amino acids. The DNA of the CDR3 is TGCAGTGTCCTACGGGGGAGCGAGCAGTACTTC. It yields the protein CSVLRGSEQYF.

A few counts support this clone. The J gene is TRBJ2-7, the V gene TRBV19; TRBD2 aligns across 8 bases. CDR1 and CDR2 (germline): LNHDA, SQIVND (reference sequence). The CDR3 consists of 14 residues. With 5 bases clipped from V and 3 bases from J, the junction kept 6 bases outside the gene matches. CDR3 coding DNA: TGTGCCAGTAGTGAGCGGGGGCGATTCTACGAGCAGTACTTC. Amino acid sequence: CASSERGRFYEQYF.

The V and J genes are TRBV6-1 and TRBJ1-3; D call uncertain. This CDR3 contains 14 residues. Trimming left V 3 bases short and J 8 bases short, with 14 bases between. Germline lookup yields CDR1 MNHNS and CDR2 SASEGT. CDR3: CASSEALLVYTIYF. For the CDR3, the DNA is TGTGCCAGCAGTGAGGCCCTTCTGGTATACACCATATATTTT.

This clone was recorded once. The chain employs TRBV4-3 and TRBJ1-4, with 7 bases lining up with TRBD1. CDR3 size: 15 residues. V lost 2 bases and J lost 2; bases outside the gene matches: 2. Germline V gene lookup returns CDR1 LGHNA and CDR2 YSLEER. The CDR3 sequence: CASSQLTGTNEKLFF. CDR3 bases: TGCGCCAGCAGCCAATTGACAGGGACTAATGAAAAACTGTTTTTT.

The chain carries TRBV4-1 and TRBJ2-5; 7 nucleotides match TRBD2. With 4 bases clipped from V and 2 bases from J, the junction kept 7 bases outside the gene matches. The germline V gene has CDR1 MGHRA and CDR2 YSYEKL. The CDR3 runs to 15 residues. The CDR3 DNA sequence: TGCGCCAGCAGCCGGTCTAGCGGCTTACAAGAGACCCAGTACTTC. Its translation: CASSRSSGLQETQYF.

The chain joins TRBV7-9 to TRBJ1-5; D may be TRBD1 (5 bases). The V end lost 1 base, the J end lost 8 bases, and 15 bases lay between the germline ends. This CDR3 region has 15 residues. Per the germline V gene, CDR1 is SEHNR and CDR2 is FQNEAQ (reference sequence). The CDR3 sequence: CASSLVIRGTEPQHF. CDR3 in DNA: TGTGCCAGCAGCTTAGTTATACGGGGGACCGAGCCCCAGCATTTT.

V and J are TRBV6-6 and TRBJ2-7; D unresolved. Germline assignment: CDR1 MNHNY and CDR2 SVGAGI (reference sequence). The CDR3 has 13 residues. V was shortened by 7 bases and J by 2 bases, with 12 bases between the two germline ends. As DNA, the CDR3 is TGTGCCAGCACCACCGGTGGTCCCTACGAGCAGTACTTC. Its protein is CASTTGGPYEQYF.

J is TRBJ2-2 and V is TRBV4-2, with 7 bases that match TRBD1. The ends lost 4 bases at V and 0 bases at J; junction bases unmatched: 8. Looked up from germline, CDR1 is LGHNA and CDR2 is YNFKEQ. This CDR3 is 17 amino acids long. This CDR3 reads CASSPRQGQPNTGELFF. The CDR3 DNA is TGTGCCAGCAGCCCTCGACAGGGCCAACCGAACACCGGGGAGCTGTTTTTT.

The J gene is TRBJ2-3, the V gene TRBV27; no definite D call. Germline V CDR1 and CDR2: MNHEY, SMNVEV (reference sequence). V dropped 7 bases and J dropped 5 bases, with 4 bases sitting between them. The CDR3 has 10 amino acids. CDR3 region: CASKGDTQYF. For the CDR3, the DNA is TGTGCCAGCAAAGGAGATACGCAGTATTTT.